The T cell receptor (beta chain) under discussion was sequenced for a study of T cells in Graves' hyperthyroidism and ophthalmopathy. Points from the study as a whole: Most expanded thyroid clonotypes above 0.001 recurred in blood.

With V trimmed by 0 bases and J by 4 bases, 3 bases remained unmatched. CDR1 SGDLS and CDR2 YYNGEE come from the germline V gene. This CDR3 contains 15 residues. Patients were excluded for uncontrolled infection, other autoimmune disease, pregnancy or lactation. This clonotype was seen repeatedly, ten times or more. Its cognate antigen is unknown. RNA transcripts provided the source from which TCR beta CDR3 regions were amplified. The TCR CDR3 was amplified in a first-round RT-PCR using the HTBI primer set. TCRdb ran MiXCR on the multiplex PCR reads and lists one entry per CDR3 protein. Found here are nearly 750,000 distinct CDR3 sequences, 30% to 40% of them singletons; the top ten hold around 31%.

The TCR comes from a woman aged 40-49 years with Graves' hyperthyroidism. This chain uses TRBV9 with TRBJ1-2; 10 nucleotides agree with TRBD1. Sequencing was carried out using blood. The CDR3, as DNA: TGTGCCAGCAGCGTAGAAGGGACAGGGGTCTATGGCTACACCTTC. Protein sequence: CASSVEGTGVYGYTF. Combining the CDR3 with reference TRBV9 and TRBJ1-2 gives the whole variable domain DSGVTQTPKHLITATGQRVTLRCSPRSGDLSVYWYQQSLDQGLQFLIQYYNGEERAKGNILERFSAQQFPDLHSELNLSSLELGDSALYFCASSVEGTGVYGYTFGSGTRLTVV.